This passage covers 6 T cell receptor beta chains from one sample sequenced in a study of T cell responses to AZD1222 COVID-19 vaccine. Clones were sequenced by immunoSEQ multiplex PCR, and TCRdb holds only the in-frame ones, with some missing. The sample lists some 140,000 clones; around 85% were seen once. The sequencing used peripheral blood, collected on day 0 of MenACWY control vaccination. These receptors were taken from an adult in good health.

The rearrangement joins TRBV5-1 to TRBJ2-3, with 11 bases fitting TRBD2. CDR1 and CDR2 (germline): SGHRS, YFSETQ. The CDR3 is 17 amino acids. Trimming removed 4 bases from V and 3 bases from J; junction bases left unmatched: 10. CDR3 sequence (DNA): TGCGCCAGCAGCCCAGGCCTCGGGACTAGCGGTACAGATACGCAGTATTTT. Translating gives CASSPGLGTSGTDTQYF.

This chain uses TRBV18 with TRBJ1-6; D unresolved. The germline gives CDR1 KGHSH, CDR2 LQKENI. CDR3 length equals 16 residues. With 5 bases removed from V and 6 bases from J, the gap between germline ends came to 17 bases. CDR3 region: CASSSDVGVINSPLHF. The CDR3 DNA reads TGTGCCAGCTCATCAGATGTAGGAGTAATTAATTCACCCCTCCACTTT.

This chain links TRBV7-9 with TRBJ2-7; a weak D match, TRBD1 (5 bases). The length of the CDR3 is 13 residues. V was pared by 5 bases and J by 1 base, with 9 bases between. Germline V CDR1 and CDR2: SEHNR, FQNEAQ (reference sequence). The chain's CDR3 is CASSPTVSYEQYF. CDR3 DNA sequence: TGTGCCAGCAGCCCGACAGTGTCCTACGAGCAGTACTTC.

The chain couples TRBV20-1 to TRBJ2-3, with D uncertain. The CDR3 runs to 10 residues. Germline V gene sequence: CDR1 DFQATT, CDR2 SNEGSKA (reference sequence). CDR3: CSCYLRTQYF. Here the CDR3 DNA reads TGCAGCTGCTATTTGAGGACGCAGTATTTT.

The rearrangement joins TRBV11-3 to TRBJ1-2; D is ambiguous. The CDR3 sequence is 14 residues long. V was shortened by 1 base and J by 4 bases, with 10 bases between the two germline ends. CDR1 SGHNT and CDR2 YENEEA come from the germline V gene. The CDR3 protein is CASSLATKGYGYTF. The CDR3, as DNA: TGTGCCAGCAGCTTAGCAACGAAGGGCTATGGCTACACCTTC.

The gene calls are TRBV6-5 and TRBJ1-2; D unresolved. CDR1 and CDR2 (germline): MNHEY, SVGAGI. This CDR3 has 13 amino acids. V was shortened by 7 bases and J by 4 bases, with 13 bases between the two germline ends. The CDR3 DNA follows: TGTGCCAGCAACCCGACGACTGGCTATGGCTACACCTTC. Translation gives CASNPTTGYGYTF.